This TCR beta chain comes out of a study of neurological immune-mediated disorders. Study-wide results and limits: The multiple sclerosis repertoire cluster was not associated with any clinical or MRI feature. Private repertoires in all groups were suggested by the absence of shared CDR3 amino acid sequences among expanded clones across subjects.

This clonotype has ten or more counts. The antigen remains undetermined. CDR3 length: 13 amino acids. Deletions cut 3 bases from V and 3 bases from J, with 8 bases between. The V gene's germline CDR1 is SGHTA and CDR2 FQGNSA. TCRdb re-analysed the 5' RACE reads in MiXCR, keeping a single row per CDR3 protein. The data show just under 60,000 distinct CDR3 sequences, with under 2.5% seen just once and about 3% held by the top ten. Sequenced: PBMCs. The receptor's source is a man aged 45-60 years with multiple sclerosis. J is TRBJ1-1 and V is TRBV7-2, with D maybe TRBD1 (6 bases). The chain's CDR3 is CASSFNRDTEAFF. CDR3 nucleotides: TGTGCCAGCAGCTTTAACAGGGACACTGAAGCTTTCTTT.